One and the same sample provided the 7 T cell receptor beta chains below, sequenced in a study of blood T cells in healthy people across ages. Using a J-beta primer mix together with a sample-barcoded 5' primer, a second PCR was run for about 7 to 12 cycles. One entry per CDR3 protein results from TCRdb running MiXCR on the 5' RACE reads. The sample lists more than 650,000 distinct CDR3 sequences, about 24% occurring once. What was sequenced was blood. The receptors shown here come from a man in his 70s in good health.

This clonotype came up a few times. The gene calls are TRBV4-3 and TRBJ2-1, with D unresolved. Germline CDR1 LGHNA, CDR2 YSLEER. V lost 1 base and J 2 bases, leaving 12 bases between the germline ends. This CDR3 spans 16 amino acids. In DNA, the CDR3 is TGCGCCAGCAGCCAAGTTATAACGGAACCCTACAATGAGCAGTTCTTC. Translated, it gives CASSQVITEPYNEQFF.

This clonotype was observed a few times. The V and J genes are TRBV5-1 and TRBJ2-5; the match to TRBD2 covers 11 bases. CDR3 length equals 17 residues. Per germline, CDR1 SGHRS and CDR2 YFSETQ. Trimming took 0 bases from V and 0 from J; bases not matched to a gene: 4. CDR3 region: CASSLGGLAANQETQYF. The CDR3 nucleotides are TGCGCCAGCAGCTTGGGGGGACTAGCGGCGAACCAAGAGACCCAGTACTTC.

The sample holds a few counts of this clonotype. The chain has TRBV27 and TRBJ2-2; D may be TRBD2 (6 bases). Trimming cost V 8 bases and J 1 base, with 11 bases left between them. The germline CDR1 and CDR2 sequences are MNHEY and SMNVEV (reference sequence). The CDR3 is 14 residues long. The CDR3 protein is CASDAGMNTGELFF. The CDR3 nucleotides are TGTGCCAGCGATGCGGGGATGAACACCGGGGAGCTGTTTTTT.

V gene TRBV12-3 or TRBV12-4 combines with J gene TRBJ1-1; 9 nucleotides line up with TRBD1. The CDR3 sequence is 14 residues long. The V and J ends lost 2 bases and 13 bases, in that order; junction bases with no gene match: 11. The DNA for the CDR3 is TGTGCCAGCAGTTTATTTAAACAGGGGGCTTTCGGTTTCTTT. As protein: CASSLFKQGAFGFF.

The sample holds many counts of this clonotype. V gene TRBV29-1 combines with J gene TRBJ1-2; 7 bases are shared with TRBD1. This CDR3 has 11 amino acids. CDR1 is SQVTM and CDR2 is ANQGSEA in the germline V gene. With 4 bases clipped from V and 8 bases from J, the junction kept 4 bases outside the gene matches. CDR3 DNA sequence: TGCAGCGTTGTAGACAGGGCGGGCTACACCTTC. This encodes CSVVDRAGYTF.

CDR3 region: CASSWTGLGANVLTF. The CDR3, as DNA: TGTGCCAGCAGCTGGACAGGGCTAGGGGCCAACGTCCTGACTTTC. This rearrangement joins TRBV7-9 to TRBJ2-6; TRBD1 matches 8 bases. CDR3 size: 15 residues. In germline, CDR1 is SEHNR, CDR2 FQNEAQ (reference sequence). Germline trimming cut 4 bases from V and 4 bases from J; bases unmatched to any gene: 3.

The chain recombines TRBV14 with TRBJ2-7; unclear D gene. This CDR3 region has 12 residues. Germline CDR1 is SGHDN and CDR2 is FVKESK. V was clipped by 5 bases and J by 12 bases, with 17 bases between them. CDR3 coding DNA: TGTGCCAGCAGCTCTAAAAATATAAGGCTGTACTTC. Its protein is CASSSKNIRLYF.